A selection of T cell receptor beta chains follows, all from one sample in a study of blood T cell repertoires in COVID-19. Method: immunoSEQ multiplex PCR; TCRdb's copy keeps in-frame clones and lacks some. The sample has 120,000 or so clones, around 77% seen once. The sample was peripheral blood. These receptors all come from a human donor in a cohort sampled during active COVID-19. CDR3s include the opening cysteine and the closing phenylalanine or tryptophan. D genes are given only for firm matches. The size field is filled for only some rows; it gives once, few, many or a size class.

cdr3_aa | cdr3_nt | j_call | d_call | clone_size | v_call
CATTPTPGQGSYGYTF | TGCGCCACCACACCAACACCGGGACAGGGGTCCTATGGCTACACCTTC | TRBJ1-2 | TRBD1 | . | TRBV4-1
CASSSTSGAGETQYF | TGTGCCAGCAGCTCGACTAGCGGGGCAGGAGAGACCCAGTACTTC | TRBJ2-5 | TRBD2 | once | TRBV7-8
CASSPSRGFGYTF | TGTGCCAGCAGTCCTTCCCGCGGGTTCGGCTACACCTTC | TRBJ1-2 | . | many | TRBV6-5
CSASTSGPYEQYF | TGCAGTGCTAGTACTAGCGGGCCGTACGAGCAGTACTTC | TRBJ2-7 | TRBD2 | . | TRBV20-1
CASSSLSYEQYF | TGTGCCAGCAGCTCCCTATCTTACGAGCAGTACTTC | TRBJ2-7 | . | . | TRBV11-1
CASSNCSRASYEQYF | TGTGCCAGCAGCAACTGTTCCAGGGCTTCGTACGAGCAGTACTTC | TRBJ2-7 | . | . | TRBV21-1
CASGSLGGTPYEQYF | TGTGCCAGCGGGTCCTTGGGGGGTACCCCCTACGAGCAGTACTTC | TRBJ2-7 | . | . | TRBV28
CASSSGYEQYF | TGTGCCAGCAGTTCAGGATACGAGCAGTACTTC | TRBJ2-7 | . | . | TRBV28
CASSEALSSQQFF | TGTGCCAGCAGTGAAGCACTGAGTAGTCAGCAGTTCTTC | TRBJ2-1 | . | . | TRBV2
CASSFRPGSGYEQYF | TGTGCCAGCAGTTTCCGGCCTGGGAGTGGGTACGAGCAGTACTTC | TRBJ2-7 | . | . | TRBV28
CSVTGQGAYEQYF | TGCAGCGTTACTGGACAGGGGGCCTACGAGCAGTACTTC | TRBJ2-7 | TRBD1 | . | TRBV29-1
CASSSGGGLAEAFF | TGTGCCAGCAGTTCCGGGGGGGGACTGGCTGAAGCTTTCTTT | TRBJ1-1 | . | . | TRBV27
CASSTSGRAFYEQYF | TGTGCCAGCTCCACTAGCGGGAGGGCCTTTTACGAGCAGTACTTC | TRBJ2-7 | TRBD2 | . | TRBV28
CASSYGTSGGYEQYF | TGTGCCAGCAGTTACGGGACTAGCGGGGGCTACGAGCAGTACTTC | TRBJ2-7 | TRBD2 | . | TRBV6-6
CASSSRGVGTDTQYF | TGTGCCAGCAGTTCCAGGGGGGTGGGTACAGATACGCAGTATTTT | TRBJ2-3 | . | . | TRBV2
CASSQVTVLKTKNIQYF | TGTGCCAGCAGCCAAGTTACGGTGCTGAAGACCAAAAACATTCAGTACTTC | TRBJ2-4 | . | . | TRBV3-1/TRBV3-2
CASSIGALQETQYF | TGTGCCAGTAGTATAGGAGCCCTCCAAGAGACCCAGTACTTC | TRBJ2-5 | . | . | TRBV19
CASSEQGGGHNSPLHF | TGTGCCAGCAGTGAACAGGGCGGGGGTCATAATTCACCCCTCCACTTT | TRBJ1-6 | . | . | TRBV2
CASSLDRPGGYGYTF | TGTGCCAGCAGCTTAGATCGGCCAGGGGGCTATGGCTACACCTTC | TRBJ1-2 | TRBD1 | . | TRBV7-2
CASSLGRGYTF | TGTGCCAGCAGCTTAGGGAGGGGCTACACCTTC | TRBJ1-2 | . | once | TRBV7-9
CASTALAGDYEQYF | TGTGCCAGTACCGCGTTGGCGGGAGACTACGAGCAGTACTTC | TRBJ2-7 | TRBD2 | few | TRBV19
CASTAGANYGYTF | TGTGCCAGCACAGCAGGGGCTAACTATGGCTACACCTTC | TRBJ1-2 | . | . | TRBV2
CASRPETGTVHEQYF | TGTGCCAGCAGGCCTGAGACCGGGACAGTCCACGAGCAGTACTTC | TRBJ2-7 | TRBD1 | . | TRBV6-5
CASSLTGLAGGFTDTQYF | TGTGCCAGCAGCTTAACTGGTCTAGCGGGGGGATTCACAGATACGCAGTATTTT | TRBJ2-3 | TRBD2 | . | TRBV7-8
CASSLLGATNEKLFF | TGCGCCAGCAGCTTGCTAGGAGCAACTAATGAAAAACTGTTTTTT | TRBJ1-4 | . | . | TRBV5-1
CASSLASTRQGSYEQYF | TGTGCCAGCAGCTTAGCCAGTACGAGACAGGGGTCCTACGAGCAGTACTTC | TRBJ2-7 | TRBD1 | once | TRBV7-6
CASSPGQGNSGANVLTF | TGTGCCAGCAGCCCCGGACAGGGAAACTCTGGGGCCAACGTCCTGACTTTC | TRBJ2-6 | TRBD1 | once | TRBV7-6
CASSLGAGQGAYEQYF | TGTGCCAGCAGCTTAGGGGCCGGACAGGGGGCCTACGAGCAGTACTTC | TRBJ2-7 | TRBD1 | . | TRBV7-9